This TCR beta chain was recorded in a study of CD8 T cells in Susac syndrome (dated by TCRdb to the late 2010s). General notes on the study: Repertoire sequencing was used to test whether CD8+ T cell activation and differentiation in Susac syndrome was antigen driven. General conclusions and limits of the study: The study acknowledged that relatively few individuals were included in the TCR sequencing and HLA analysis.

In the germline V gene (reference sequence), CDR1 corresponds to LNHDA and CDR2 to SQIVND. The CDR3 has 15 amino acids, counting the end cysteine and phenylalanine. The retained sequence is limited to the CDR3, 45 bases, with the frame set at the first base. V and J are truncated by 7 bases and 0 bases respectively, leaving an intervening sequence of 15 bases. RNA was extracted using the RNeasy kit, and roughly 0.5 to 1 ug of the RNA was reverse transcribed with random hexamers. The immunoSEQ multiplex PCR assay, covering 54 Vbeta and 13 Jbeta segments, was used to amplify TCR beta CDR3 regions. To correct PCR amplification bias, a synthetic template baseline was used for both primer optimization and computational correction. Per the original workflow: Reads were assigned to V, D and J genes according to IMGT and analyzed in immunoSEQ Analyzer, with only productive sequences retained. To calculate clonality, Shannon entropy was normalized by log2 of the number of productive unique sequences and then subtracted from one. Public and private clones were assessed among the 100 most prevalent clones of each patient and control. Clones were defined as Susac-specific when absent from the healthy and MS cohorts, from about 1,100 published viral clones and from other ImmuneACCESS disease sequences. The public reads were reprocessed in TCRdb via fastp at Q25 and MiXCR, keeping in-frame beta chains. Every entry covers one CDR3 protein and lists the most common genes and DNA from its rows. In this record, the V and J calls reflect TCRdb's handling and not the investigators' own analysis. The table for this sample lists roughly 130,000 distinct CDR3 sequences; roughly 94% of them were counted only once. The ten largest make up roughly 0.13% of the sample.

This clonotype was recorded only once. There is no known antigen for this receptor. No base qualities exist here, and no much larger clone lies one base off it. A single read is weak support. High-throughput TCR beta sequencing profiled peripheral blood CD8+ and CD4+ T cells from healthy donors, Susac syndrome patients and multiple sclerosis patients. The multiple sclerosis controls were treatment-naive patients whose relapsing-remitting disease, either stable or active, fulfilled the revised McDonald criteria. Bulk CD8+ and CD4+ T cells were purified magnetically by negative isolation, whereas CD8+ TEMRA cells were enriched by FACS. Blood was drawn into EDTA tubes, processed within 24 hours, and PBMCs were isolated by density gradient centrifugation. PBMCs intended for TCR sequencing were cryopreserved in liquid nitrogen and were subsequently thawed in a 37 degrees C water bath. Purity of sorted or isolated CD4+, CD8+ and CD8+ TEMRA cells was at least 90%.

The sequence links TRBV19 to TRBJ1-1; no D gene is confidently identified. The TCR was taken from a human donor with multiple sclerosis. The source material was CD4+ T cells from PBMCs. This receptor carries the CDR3 CASIPWAGMNTEAFF. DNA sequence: TGTGCCAGTATTCCCTGGGCGGGGATGAACACTGAAGCTTTCTTT.